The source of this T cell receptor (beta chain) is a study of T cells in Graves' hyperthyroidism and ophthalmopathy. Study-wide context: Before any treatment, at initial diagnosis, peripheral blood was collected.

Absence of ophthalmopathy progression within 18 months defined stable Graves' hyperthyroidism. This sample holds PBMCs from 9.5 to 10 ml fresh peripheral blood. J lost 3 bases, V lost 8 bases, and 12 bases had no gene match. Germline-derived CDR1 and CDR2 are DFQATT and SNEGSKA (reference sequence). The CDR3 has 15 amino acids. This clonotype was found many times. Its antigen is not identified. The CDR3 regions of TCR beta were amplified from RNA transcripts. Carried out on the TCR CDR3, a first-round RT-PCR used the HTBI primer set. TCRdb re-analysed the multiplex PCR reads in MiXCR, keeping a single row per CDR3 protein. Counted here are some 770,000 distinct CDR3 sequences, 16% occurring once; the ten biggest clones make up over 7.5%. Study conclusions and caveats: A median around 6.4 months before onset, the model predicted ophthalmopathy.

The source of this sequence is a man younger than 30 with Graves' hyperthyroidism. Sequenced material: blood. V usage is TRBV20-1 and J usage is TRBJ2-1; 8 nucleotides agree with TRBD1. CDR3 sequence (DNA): TGCAGTACTCTCAGACAGGGGTCTCGCTACAATGAGCAGTTCTTC. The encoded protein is CSTLRQGSRYNEQFF.